Sequencing of this T cell receptor beta chain was carried out in a study of blood T cell repertoires in COVID-19. Across the study: From T cells, B-cell-depleted T cells, or PBMCs came the material, which was cDNA or gDNA.

Using immunoSEQ multiplex PCR, the repertoire was profiled, and TCRdb retains in-frame clones only, with some absent. The top ten hold around 2.9% of the sample, which has 150,000 to 200,000 clones, around 89% seen once. Looked up from germline, CDR1 is SQVTM and CDR2 is ANQGSEA. Trimming took 0 bases from V and 4 from J, leaving 19 bases between them. The CDR3 is made up of 17 amino acids. The specimen sequenced was peripheral blood. The receptor was isolated from a man in his 60s with acute or convalescent COVID-19. The J gene is TRBJ1-3, the V gene TRBV29-1, with D perhaps matching TRBD1 (5 bases). CDR3 in amino acids: CSVEDTDWGRGGNTIYF. The CDR3 nucleotides are TGCAGCGTTGAAGATACGGACTGGGGGAGGGGAGGAAACACCATATATTTT. Combining the CDR3 with reference TRBV29-1 and TRBJ1-3 gives the whole variable domain SAVISQKPSRDICQRGTSLTIQCQVDSQVTMMFWYRQQPGQSLTLIATANQGSEATYESGFVIDKFPISRPNLTFSTLTVSNMSPEDSSIYLCSVEDTDWGRGGNTIYFGEGSWLTVV.